There are a few counts of the clone carrying this T cell receptor beta chain. Its antigen is still unknown. This entry is derived from a study of beta chain features in type 1 diabetes. Study-level results: PCR might favor shorter templates, but any such skew would affect patients and controls equally. The naive, central memory and Treg TCRB repertoires showed an apparent similarity that was greater among patients than among healthy donors.

The J segment lost 6 bases and the V segment lost 5 bases, leaving 6 bases of the junction unmatched. Germline assignment: CDR1 SGHDT and CDR2 YYEEEE. The CDR3 has 14 residues. cDNA synthesis used the whole RNA isolate, giving expressed TCRB sequences. Only in-frame clones appear in the TCRdb table, and some are missing; sequencing was by immunoSEQ multiplex PCR. The sample records a few hundred thousand clones, over 25% being singletons. The sample taken for sequencing was naive CD4+ T cells from blood. The chain is built from TRBV5-6 and TRBJ2-4; TRBD1 matches 9 bases. This receptor was taken from a man between 18 and 35 years old in good health. The CDR3 protein is CASSLQGARNIQYF. The CDR3 coding sequence is TGTGCCAGCAGTTTACAGGGGGCTAGAAACATTCAGTACTTC.